This T cell receptor (beta chain) was captured in a study of blood T cell repertoires in COVID-19 (dated by TCRdb to about 2020). Regarding the research as a whole: The collaborator samples originated in the United States, Italy and Spain and spanned the acute and convalescent phases of COVID-19. The sample metadata nearly always contained a de-identified subject ID, COVID-19 status, age in years and sex. The repertoires were released in a freely available public database intended as a resource for research on the immune response to SARS-CoV-2. Where available, HLA class I and class II types were obtained from metadata supplied by the sample provider rather than from assay-based typing. Samples were obtained from the ongoing ImmuneRACE study (first 160 participants) and from over 1,000 subjects provided by 6 global collaborators. The material from the prospective study consisted of cDNA or gDNA derived from T cells, B-cell-depleted T cells, or PBMCs. Subjects who had been exposed to COVID-19, were actively infected with it, or had recovered from it provided the deeply sampled blood TCRbeta repertoires that made up the dataset. Findings and caveats that apply to the study as a whole: How much clinical and demographic metadata was included differed by source and by participant, and the metadata was provided uncurated.

With respect to this clone: Its antigen is not yet known. No base-level quality is on record; no much larger clone is a single base apart.

TCRbeta CDR3 regions were amplified from genomic DNA using the immunoSEQ Assay, a bias-controlled multiplex PCR. The source study handled its data this way. Nucleated cell counts per sample were estimated from amplification of reference gene primers within the assay. Sequence reads were collapsed and filtered to measure the absolute abundance of every unique TCRbeta CDR3 rearrangement. For each sample, productive Simpson clonality was calculated as the square root of Simpson's diversity index over productive rearrangements. In its TCRdb copy, this immuneACCESS table keeps in-frame sequences only and misses some clones. Where compared with another copy, unresolved V genes explain less than half of these, and the others have no known cause. That table furnishes V, J and clone size, whereas the DNA furnished D and trimming. Within this sample are around 380,000 clones, with approximately 87% of them counted one time only. 1.3% of the sample is in the top ten clones.

Based on the germline V gene, the CDR1 and CDR2 sequences are KGHSH and LQKENI. At the junction V is shortened by 4 bases and J by 2 bases; bases outside the gene matches: 8. Measured from the cysteine to the phenylalanine, the CDR3 is 15 residues long. CDR3 DNA is the only sequence kept; it has 45 bases, read in frame from the first base. Participants in the prospective study were aged roughly 18 to 100 years, lived in 24 United States geographic areas, and enrolled through a virtual design. To assign participants to cohorts, the prospective study relied on clinical history that participants themselves reported in a screening survey and a study questionnaire. ImmuneRACE Cohort 3 recovered participants were defined by two consecutive negative NP/OP PCR tests, healthcare professional clearance, or symptom resolution. Each participant in the prospective study had whole blood, serum and a nasopharyngeal or oropharyngeal swab collected by mobile phlebotomists. Participants in the prospective study had the option to provide additional blood draws and questionnaires over a 2-month period. Blood samples from the prospective study were shipped frozen or at room temperature prior to DNA extraction.

The sample consisted of PBMCs or T cells enriched from blood (not recorded which). The V and J segments used are TRBV18 and TRBJ2-7, with 7 bases aligning to TRBD1. This TCR was sampled from a man aged 25 to 45 who had recovered from COVID-19. At the DNA level, the sequence is TGTGCCAGCTCACGGATCGACAGGGCCACCTACGAGCAGTACTTC. It encodes CASSRIDRATYEQYF. Joined to the reference TRBV18 and TRBJ2-7 proteins, this CDR3 gives the full variable domain: NAGVMQNPRHLVRRRGQEARLRCSPMKGHSHVYWYRQLPEEGLKFMVYLQKENIIDESGMPKERFSAEFPKEGPSILRIQQVVRGDSAAYFCASSRIDRATYEQYFGPGTRLTVT.